The 26 T cell receptor beta chains in this list originate from one sample, sequenced in a study of blood T cell repertoires in COVID-19. Data came from immunoSEQ multiplex PCR; TCRdb stores just in-frame clones and leaves some out. The sample contains 400,000 to 500,000 clones, around nine tenths of which appear only once. Source material: PBMCs or T cells enriched from blood (not recorded which). Receptors originate from a woman aged 18-29 years who had been exposed to COVID-19.

This sequence joins TRBV5-6 and TRBJ1-1; 7 bases are a match to TRBD1. Germline CDR1 and CDR2: SGHDT and YYEEEE. The CDR3 sequence is 17 residues long. J was trimmed by 1 base and V by 1 base; bases with no gene match: 10. This chain's CDR3 is CASSLTLQGMRNTEAFF. Written as DNA, the CDR3 is TGTGCCAGCAGCTTGACTTTACAGGGGATGAGGAACACTGAAGCTTTCTTT. Full variable domain (rest looked up from reference TRBV5-6 and TRBJ1-1): DAGVTQSPTHLIKTRGQQVTLRCSPKSGHDTVSWYQQALGQGPQFIFQYYEEEERQRGNFPDRFSGHQFPNYSSELNVNALLLGDSALYLCASSLTLQGMRNTEAFFGQGTRLTVV.

The V gene is TRBV13, the J gene TRBJ1-1, with 9 bases aligning to TRBD1. This CDR3 has 14 amino acids. CDR1 is PRHDT and CDR2 is FYEKMQ in the germline V gene (reference sequence). With 6 bases clipped from V and 5 bases from J, the junction kept 7 bases outside the gene matches. The CDR3 sequence is CASSRGQGRTEAFF. The DNA of the CDR3 is TGTGCCAGCAGTCGGGGACAGGGACGAACTGAAGCTTTCTTT.

The count of this clone is one. The J gene is TRBJ2-3, the V gene TRBV9; possibly TRBD1 for D (6 bases). This CDR3 comprises 13 residues. Trimming stripped 4 bases from V and 3 bases from J, with 9 bases between. CDR1 and CDR2 (germline): SGDLS, YYNGEE. The CDR3 is CASSLGQTDTQYF. The CDR3 bases are TGTGCCAGCAGCCTCGGACAGACAGATACGCAGTATTTT.

The CDR3 sequence: CASSQEAGMVPGELFF. As DNA, the CDR3 is TGTGCCAGCAGCCAAGAGGCAGGGATGGTACCCGGGGAGCTGTTTTTT. The chain couples TRBV4-2 to TRBJ2-2, with a possible D match to TRBD1 (5 bases). V lost 0 bases and J lost 6, with 14 bases in between. Germline V gives CDR1 LGHNA, CDR2 YNFKEQ. This CDR3 spans 16 amino acids.

Comment on this clone: The same CDR3 arises from other DNA sequences in this sample as well. CDR3 in amino acids: CAWSKQGNQPQHF. The CDR3 DNA follows: TGTGCCTGGAGTAAACAGGGGAACCAGCCCCAGCATTTT. The gene calls are TRBV30 and TRBJ1-5; TRBD1 matches at 7 bases. J was trimmed by 7 bases and V by 2 bases; bases with no gene match: 5. Germline CDR1 reads GTSNPN; CDR2 reads SVGIG (reference sequence). CDR3 size: 13 residues.

Remarks on this clone: The identical CDR3 is also encoded by other nucleotide sequences in the sample. The genes are TRBV30 and TRBJ1-6; D is unresolved. The CDR3 consists of 14 residues. V lost 0 bases, J lost 5 bases, and 8 bases lay in between. CDR1 GTSNPN and CDR2 SVGIG come from the germline V gene (reference sequence). The CDR3 bases are TGTGCCTGGAGTGTACTTTCGGATAATTCACCCCTCCACTTT. Translation gives CAWSVLSDNSPLHF.

The chain recombines TRBV5-1 with TRBJ2-5, with a tentative D call TRBD1 (6 bases). The germline V gene has CDR1 SGHRS and CDR2 YFSETQ. This CDR3 has 13 residues. V lost 4 bases and J lost 4, with 11 bases in between. The CDR3 sequence: CASSAPTGETQYF. Written as DNA, the CDR3 is TGCGCCAGCAGCGCCCCGACAGGAGAGACCCAGTACTTC. Based on the CDR3 plus reference TRBV5-1 and TRBJ2-5, the full variable domain is KAGVTQTPRYLIKTRGQQVTLSCSPISGHRSVSWYQQTPGQGLQFLFEYFSETQRNKGNFPGRFSGRQFSNSRSEMNVSTLELGDSALYLCASSAPTGETQYFGPGTRLLVL.

The J gene is TRBJ1-6, the V gene TRBV6-5; D not certain. V was shortened by 6 bases and J by 9 bases, with 12 bases between the two germline ends. Germline lookup yields CDR1 MNHEY and CDR2 SVGAGI. The CDR3 is made up of 13 amino acids. The CDR3: CASRPLGGSPLHF. Here the CDR3 DNA reads TGTGCCAGCAGGCCGCTAGGCGGTTCACCCCTCCACTTT.

V gene TRBV6-6 combines with J gene TRBJ2-3; 12 bases line up with TRBD2. CDR1 MNHNY and CDR2 SVGAGI come from the germline V gene (reference sequence). Germline trimming cut 7 bases from V and 6 bases from J; bases unmatched to any gene: 8. The CDR3 sequence is 15 residues long. CDR3 sequence reads: CASILGLAGPDTQYF. The CDR3 DNA sequence: TGTGCCAGCATTCTAGGACTAGCGGGGCCCGATACGCAGTATTTT.

The count of this clone is one. The chain employs TRBV4-1 and TRBJ2-3, with a weak D call TRBD1 (5 bases). The CDR3 contains 17 residues. V was pared by 1 base and J by 0 bases, with 14 bases between. Germline V gene sequence: CDR1 MGHRA, CDR2 YSYEKL. The CDR3 sequence: CASSQGVQGFSTDTQYF. The CDR3 nucleotides are TGCGCCAGCAGCCAAGGGGTTCAGGGTTTTAGCACAGATACGCAGTATTTT.

The V and J genes are TRBV5-1 and TRBJ1-1; the D gene is possibly TRBD1 (6 bases). V was cut by 4 bases and J by 5 bases, with 18 bases left in between. The germline V gene has CDR1 SGHRS and CDR2 YFSETQ. CDR3 length equals 15 residues. This CDR3 reads CASSPEAGVSTEAFF. CDR3 in DNA: TGCGCCAGCAGCCCTGAGGCAGGGGTCTCAACTGAAGCTTTCTTT. The full variable domain, rest sourced from reference TRBV5-1 and TRBJ1-1, is KAGVTQTPRYLIKTRGQQVTLSCSPISGHRSVSWYQQTPGQGLQFLFEYFSETQRNKGNFPGRFSGRQFSNSRSEMNVSTLELGDSALYLCASSPEAGVSTEAFFGQGTRLTVV.

The J gene is TRBJ1-4, the V gene TRBV10-3; D is perhaps TRBD1 (6 bases). The CDR3 extends over 13 amino acids. The germline CDR1 and CDR2 sequences are ENHRY and SYGVKD. V lost 3 bases and J 12 bases, leaving 14 bases between the germline ends. The CDR3 region is CAISEQEGGQLFF. CDR3 in DNA: TGTGCCATCAGTGAACAGGAAGGGGGACAACTGTTTTTT.

This chain links TRBV19 with TRBJ2-3; 7 bases line up with TRBD1. Trimming at V came to 8 bases and at J to 0 bases, leaving 17 bases not matched to a gene. Germline V lookup: CDR1 LNHDA, CDR2 SQIVND (reference sequence). CDR3 length: 18 amino acids. The CDR3 is CASRLGTVIGGSTDTQYF. The CDR3 nucleotides read TGTGCCAGTCGGCTCGGGACAGTCATCGGTGGTAGCACAGATACGCAGTATTTT.

V and J are TRBV6-1 and TRBJ1-4, with no clear D. The V end lost 4 bases, the J end lost 0 bases, and 12 bases lay between the germline ends. Per germline, CDR1 MNHNS and CDR2 SASEGT. CDR3 length: 16 amino acids. The CDR3 nucleotides are TGTGCCAGCAGTGGACTGGGAGTTGCAACTAATGAAAAACTGTTTTTT. The encoded protein is CASSGLGVATNEKLFF.

The V and J genes are TRBV5-8 and TRBJ1-1; TRBD1 aligns across 9 bases. Germline loops: CDR1 SGHTS, CDR2 YDEGEE. V lost 1 base and J lost 1; bases outside the gene matches: 5. The CDR3 covers 16 residues. CDR3 residues: CASSLTGGLENTEAFF. CDR3 nucleotides: TGTGCCAGCAGCTTGACAGGGGGCTTAGAGAACACTGAAGCTTTCTTT.

V and J are TRBV7-2 and TRBJ1-3; D is undetermined. CDR3 length: 15 amino acids. Trimming pared 5 bases from V and 0 bases from J, leaving 11 bases between. Germline CDR1 reads SGHTA; CDR2 reads FQGNSA. The CDR3 here is CASSAYQNSGNTIYF. CDR3 DNA: TGTGCCAGCAGCGCTTATCAGAACTCTGGAAACACCATATATTTT. Supplemented by reference TRBV7-2 and TRBJ1-3, the full variable domain reads GAGVSQSPSNKVTEKGKDVELRCDPISGHTALYWYRQSLGQGLEFLIYFQGNSAPDKSGLPSDRFSAERTGGSVSTLTIQRTQQEDSAVYLCASSAYQNSGNTIYFGEGSWLTVV.

The rearrangement uses TRBV28 and TRBJ2-6; tentative D call: TRBD2 (6 bases). The CDR3 is made up of 15 amino acids. Trimming removed 4 bases from V and 0 bases from J, with 7 bases in between. Germline V gives CDR1 MDHEN, CDR2 SYDVKM. CDR3 in amino acids: CASSYGGSGANVLTF. CDR3 sequence (DNA): TGTGCCAGCAGTTACGGGGGCTCTGGGGCCAACGTCCTGACTTTC. Filled out from reference TRBV28 and TRBJ2-6, the complete variable domain reads DVKVTQSSRYLVKRTGEKVFLECVQDMDHENMFWYRQDPGLGLRLIYFSYDVKMKEKGDIPEGYSVSREKKERFSLILESASTNQTSMYLCASSYGGSGANVLTFGAGSRLTVL.

This chain uses TRBV5-6 with TRBJ2-1; D might be TRBD2 (6 bases). The CDR3 has 15 residues. Trimming took 4 bases from V and 3 from J, leaving 14 bases between them. Germline V gives CDR1 SGHDT, CDR2 YYEEEE. CDR3 in amino acids: CASSPGAPNYNEQFF. DNA of the CDR3: TGTGCCAGCAGCCCGGGAGCCCCCAACTACAATGAGCAGTTCTTC.

This sequence joins TRBV28 and TRBJ2-7; 10 positions match TRBD2. The germline gives CDR1 MDHEN, CDR2 SYDVKM. Unmatched junction bases numbered 1, after V lost 3 bases and J lost 2 bases. This CDR3 is built from 14 residues. The CDR3 here is CASSLGTSAYEQYF. For the CDR3, the DNA is TGTGCCAGCAGTTTGGGGACTAGCGCCTACGAGCAGTACTTC.

The rearrangement links TRBV28 to TRBJ2-5, with 10 bases fitting TRBD2. The junction had 13 bases not matched to a gene; V was cut back by 2 bases and J by 1 base. Per germline, CDR1 MDHEN and CDR2 SYDVKM. This CDR3 comprises 19 residues. The CDR3 DNA follows: TGTGCCAGCAGTTTAACAACGGCCCCGGGACTAGCGATCCAAGAGACCCAGTACTTC. Protein product: CASSLTTAPGLAIQETQYF.

The chain uses TRBV28 and TRBJ1-1; TRBD1 aligns across 7 bases. Germline trimming cut 6 bases from V and 3 bases from J; bases unmatched to any gene: 10. This CDR3 is built from 15 residues. CDR1 MDHEN and CDR2 SYDVKM come from the germline V gene. The CDR3 coding sequence is TGTGCCAGCAGAGGGTCCAGGGGGAAACACACTGAAGCTTTCTTT. Translated, it gives CASRGSRGKHTEAFF.

The chain has TRBV6-6 and TRBJ2-2; D is unresolved. The germline V gene has CDR1 MNHNY and CDR2 SVGAGI (reference sequence). CDR3 length: 14 amino acids. V lost 8 bases and J lost 5, with 15 bases in between. CDR3 DNA sequence: TGTGCCAGCCGAGATACTCGTCCAACCGGGGAGCTGTTTTTT. Translation: CASRDTRPTGELFF.

This chain joins TRBV3-1 (or the pseudogene TRBV3-2) and TRBJ2-1, with D perhaps TRBD2 (7 bases). The CDR3 is 13 residues long. In germline, CDR1 is LGHDT, CDR2 YNNKEL (reference sequence). Trimming stripped 4 bases from V and 9 bases from J, with 13 bases between. For the CDR3, the DNA is TGTGCCAGCAGCCTGTGGGGGGGCGGTGAGCAGTTCTTC. This codes for CASSLWGGGEQFF.

The V gene is TRBV5-1, the J gene TRBJ1-3; no firm D call. CDR1 is SGHRS, CDR2 YFSETQ, per germline. The CDR3 totals 13 residues. V was shortened by 1 base and J by 2 bases, with 4 bases between the two germline ends. This CDR3 is CASSLNTGNTIYF. The CDR3 DNA reads as TGCGCCAGCAGCTTGAACACTGGAAACACCATATATTTT. Combining the CDR3 with reference TRBV5-1 and TRBJ1-3 gives the whole variable domain KAGVTQTPRYLIKTRGQQVTLSCSPISGHRSVSWYQQTPGQGLQFLFEYFSETQRNKGNFPGRFSGRQFSNSRSEMNVSTLELGDSALYLCASSLNTGNTIYFGEGSWLTVV.

The V and J genes are TRBV7-3 and TRBJ2-5; TRBD1 aligns across 7 bases. With V trimmed by 5 bases and J by 1 base, 4 bases remained unmatched. The CDR3 loop spans 14 amino acids. Germline V gene data show CDR1 as SGHTA and CDR2 as FQGTGA. The CDR3 sequence: CASSAGTAQETQYF. CDR3 nucleotides: TGTGCCAGCAGCGCCGGGACAGCCCAAGAGACCCAGTACTTC.

The rearrangement uses TRBV10-2 and TRBJ1-2; 8 bases agree with TRBD1. J lost 4 bases, V lost 0 bases, and 10 bases had no gene match. The CDR3 totals 17 residues. Germline V gene data show CDR1 as WSHSY and CDR2 as SAAADI. This CDR3 is CASSESLPTGEGYGYTF. The CDR3 DNA reads TGCGCCAGCAGTGAGTCGCTCCCGACAGGGGAAGGCTATGGCTACACCTTC.